This entry lists 6 T cell receptor beta chains sequenced from one sample in a study of T cell changes during pregnancy in multiple sclerosis. Sequencing was performed with immunoSEQ multiplex PCR; in TCRdb, only in-frame clones are kept and a portion is missing. The sample comprises 28,000 or so clones, 88% of which are singletons, and roughly 0.72% rests with the top ten. The starting material was CD4+ T cells from peripheral blood mononuclear cells, obtained in the first trimester of pregnancy. The source is a female donor in good health, enrolled as a control in a pregnancy study.

The rearrangement uses TRBV2 and TRBJ1-5; D unresolved. CDR3 length: 13 amino acids. The ends were cut back, 5 bases at V and 6 bases at J, with 11 bases in the middle. Germline CDR1 SNHLY, CDR2 FYNNEI. CDR3 residues: CASSLFLIQPQHF. The DNA of the CDR3 is TGTGCCAGCAGTCTCTTTCTTATTCAGCCCCAGCATTTT.

The V and J genes are TRBV19 and TRBJ1-2; D might be TRBD1 (5 bases). Germline loops: CDR1 LNHDA, CDR2 SQIVND (reference sequence). The V and J ends lost 4 bases and 2 bases respectively, with 8 bases between them. The CDR3 is 13 amino acids. The CDR3 sequence is CASSRDSNYGYTF. In nucleotides, the CDR3 is TGTGCCAGTAGTAGGGACTCCAACTATGGCTACACCTTC.

The chain joins TRBV7-2 to TRBJ1-2; possible D gene TRBD1, 5 bases. Trimming shortened V by 1 base and J by 8 bases, and 26 bases separated the two germline ends. CDR1 SGHTA and CDR2 FQGNSA come from the germline V gene. The CDR3 spans 18 residues. The CDR3 sequence is CASSLVGWRDETLKGYTF. The CDR3 DNA follows: TGTGCCAGCAGCTTAGTGGGTTGGCGGGACGAAACCTTGAAAGGCTACACCTTC.

This clone was seen more than once but under ten times. This sequence joins TRBV9 and TRBJ2-7; D is perhaps TRBD2 (7 bases). The CDR3 spans 15 residues. Germline V gives CDR1 SGDLS, CDR2 YYNGEE. Trimming stripped 4 bases from V and 2 bases from J, with 16 bases between. CDR3 in amino acids: CASSPREGGPYEQYF. The CDR3 nucleotides read TGTGCCAGCAGCCCACGAGAGGGGGGGCCCTACGAGCAGTACTTC.

The rearrangement uses TRBV2 and TRBJ1-2; the D is unclear. The V end was cut by 3 bases, the J end by 1 base, with 12 bases between. CDR3 length: 15 amino acids. Germline CDR1 SNHLY, CDR2 FYNNEI. CDR3 nucleotides: TGTGCCAGCAGTGAGTTGCGGCAAGTTAACTATGGCTACACCTTC. Translated: CASSELRQVNYGYTF.

V gene TRBV30 combines with J gene TRBJ1-6; 7 bases are shared with TRBD1. Losses at the gene ends were 6 bases for V and 10 bases for J; bases not matched to a gene: 6. The CDR3 loop spans 12 amino acids. CDR1 is GTSNPN, CDR2 SVGIG, per germline (reference sequence). The CDR3 DNA sequence: TGTGCCTGTGACAGGGTACGATCACCCCTCCACTTT. Residues: CACDRVRSPLHF.